Listed below are T cell receptor beta chains from one sample, sequenced in a study of blood T cells in healthy people across ages. TCRdb passed the 5' RACE reads through MiXCR, listing each CDR3 protein once. Altogether approximately 320,000 distinct CDR3 sequences are present, about 25% being singletons, with the ten largest covering 29%. The sample consisted of blood. The receptor set was obtained from a woman in her sixties or seventies in good health. CDR3s leave out the opening cysteine and the closing phenylalanine or tryptophan. Not all rows give a size; the values are once, few, many and, for expanded clones, a class.

clone_size	j_call	v_call	cdr3_aa
many	TRBJ2-7	TRBV7-2	ASSGGPSYEQY
few	TRBJ2-3	TRBV10-2	ASRRGFRADTQY
few	NA	TRBV5-1	ASREGRGYEQY
once	TRBJ2-2	TRBV6-5	ASSQQGATGELF
NA	TRBJ2-1	TRBV20-1	SAPTRGVYNEQF
NA	TRBJ2-7	TRBV27	ASTSSGRTGGTYEQY
NA	TRBJ2-1	TRBV28	ASSGLSASSYNEQF
NA	TRBJ1-4	TRBV6-1	ASKDRGRGEKLF
NA	NA	TRBV28	ASSLHSGAYEQY
few	TRBJ2-1	TRBV5-6	ASSLGGATNEQF
NA	TRBJ2-3	TRBV6-2/TRBV6-3	AAREATSTDTQY
NA	TRBJ1-6	TRBV3-1	ASSQGILGAYNSPLH
few	TRBJ2-3	TRBV12-3/TRBV12-4	ASSSPRGRYTDTQY
few	TRBJ1-2	TRBV3-1	ASSQDPFGGYT
few	TRBJ2-1	TRBV19	ATQLAGGLIDPGDEQF
NA	TRBJ1-1	TRBV5-1	ASSSGTGGMRTEAF
few	TRBJ2-4	TRBV20-1	SATGVETKNIQY
NA	TRBJ1-2	TRBV14	ASSQSSYGYT
once	NA	TRBV18	ASSGGTGEAYEQY
NA	TRBJ1-4	TRBV18	ASSPQQGANEKLF
NA	TRBJ2-1	TRBV20-1	SAGPGGSSYNEQF
NA	TRBJ1-1	TRBV9	ASSWTGTSEAF
NA	TRBJ1-1	TRBV28	ASSAYRGQNTEAF
NA	TRBJ2-7	TRBV4-3	ASSQETTYEQY
few	TRBJ2-5	TRBV10-3	AISESFGETQY
NA	NA	TRBV24-1	ATSEEPTGCNEQF
few	NA	TRBV15	ATSRVIRETQY
NA	TRBJ2-6	TRBV2	ASSGQVSSGANVLT
NA	TRBJ2-6	TRBV20-1	SAAQGAKGANVLT
NA	NA	TRBV7-8	ASSLVEASGYNEQF
few	TRBJ1-5	TRBV6-1	ASVPGQSLNQPQH
NA	TRBJ1-4	TRBV28	ASSDRGVSLEKLF
NA	TRBJ1-1	TRBV5-1	ASSLGSENTEAF
NA	TRBJ2-7	TRBV5-1	ASTTDRGFSYEQY
NA	TRBJ2-3	TRBV5-1	ASSLSAGASTDTQY
few	TRBJ2-1	TRBV11-2	ASSLQGESSYNEQF
few	TRBJ2-2	TRBV6-4	ASQDRVNTGELF